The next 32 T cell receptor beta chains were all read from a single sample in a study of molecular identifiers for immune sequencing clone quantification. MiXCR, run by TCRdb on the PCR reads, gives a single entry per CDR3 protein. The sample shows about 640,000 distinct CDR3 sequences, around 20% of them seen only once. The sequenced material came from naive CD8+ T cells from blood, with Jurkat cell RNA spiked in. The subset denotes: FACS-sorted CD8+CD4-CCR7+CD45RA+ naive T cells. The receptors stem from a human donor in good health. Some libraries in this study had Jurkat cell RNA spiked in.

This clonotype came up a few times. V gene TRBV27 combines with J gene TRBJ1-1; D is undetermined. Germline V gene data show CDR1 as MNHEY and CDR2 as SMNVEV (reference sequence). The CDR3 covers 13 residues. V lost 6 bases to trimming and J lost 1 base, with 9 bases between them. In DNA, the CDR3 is TGTGCCAGCAGGTGGAACGCGAACACTGAAGCTTTCTTT. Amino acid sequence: CASRWNANTEAFF.

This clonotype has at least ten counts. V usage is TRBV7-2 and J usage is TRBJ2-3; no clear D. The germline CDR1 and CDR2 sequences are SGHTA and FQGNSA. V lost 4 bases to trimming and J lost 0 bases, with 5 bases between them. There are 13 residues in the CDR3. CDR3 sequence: CASSYDSTDTQYF. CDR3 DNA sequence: TGTGCCAGCAGCTACGACAGCACAGATACGCAGTATTTT. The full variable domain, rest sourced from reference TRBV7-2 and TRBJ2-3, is GAGVSQSPSNKVTEKGKDVELRCDPISGHTALYWYRQSLGQGLEFLIYFQGNSAPDKSGLPSDRFSAERTGGSVSTLTIQRTQQEDSAVYLCASSYDSTDTQYFGPGTRLTVL.

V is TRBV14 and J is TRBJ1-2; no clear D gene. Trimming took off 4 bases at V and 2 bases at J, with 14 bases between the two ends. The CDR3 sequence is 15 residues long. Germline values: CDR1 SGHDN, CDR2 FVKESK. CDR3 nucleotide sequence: TGTGCCAGCAGCCCCCTCTCAGCGGGGAACTATGGCTACACCTTC. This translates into CASSPLSAGNYGYTF.

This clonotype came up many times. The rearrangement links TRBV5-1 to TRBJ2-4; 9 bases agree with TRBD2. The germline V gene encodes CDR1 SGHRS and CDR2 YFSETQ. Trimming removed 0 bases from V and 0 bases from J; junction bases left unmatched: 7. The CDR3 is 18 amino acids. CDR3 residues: CASSLERAGGLAKNIQYF. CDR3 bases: TGCGCCAGCAGCTTGGAACGAGCGGGAGGTCTAGCCAAAAACATTCAGTACTTC.

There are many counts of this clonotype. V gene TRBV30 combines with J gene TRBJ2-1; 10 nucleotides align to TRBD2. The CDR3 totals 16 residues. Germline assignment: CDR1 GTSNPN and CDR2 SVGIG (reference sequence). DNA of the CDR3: TGTGCATCGGAAGGGCTAGCGGGGGAGCGTTACAATGAGCAGTTCTTC. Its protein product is CASEGLAGERYNEQFF.

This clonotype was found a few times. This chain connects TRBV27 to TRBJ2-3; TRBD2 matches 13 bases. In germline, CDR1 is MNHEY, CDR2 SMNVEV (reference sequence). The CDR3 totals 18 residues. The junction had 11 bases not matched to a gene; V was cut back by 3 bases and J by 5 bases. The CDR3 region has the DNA TGTGCCAGCAGTTTGTCCACTTGGACTAGCGGGGGTGTAGATACGCAGTATTTT. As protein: CASSLSTWTSGGVDTQYF.

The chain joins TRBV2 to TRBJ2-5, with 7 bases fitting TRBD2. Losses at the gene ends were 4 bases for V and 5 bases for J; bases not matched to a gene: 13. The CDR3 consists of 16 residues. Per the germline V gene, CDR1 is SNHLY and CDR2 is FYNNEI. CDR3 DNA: TGTGCCAGCAGTGCTGTAGGAAGCGGGGTATGGGAGACCCAGTACTTC. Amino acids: CASSAVGSGVWETQYF.

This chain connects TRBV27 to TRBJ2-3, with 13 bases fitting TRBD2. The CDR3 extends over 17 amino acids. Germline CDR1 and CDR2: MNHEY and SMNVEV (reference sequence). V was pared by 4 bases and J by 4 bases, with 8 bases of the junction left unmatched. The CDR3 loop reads CASSSVGLAGAADTQYF. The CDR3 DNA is TGTGCCAGCAGTTCAGTTGGACTAGCGGGAGCGGCAGATACGCAGTATTTT.

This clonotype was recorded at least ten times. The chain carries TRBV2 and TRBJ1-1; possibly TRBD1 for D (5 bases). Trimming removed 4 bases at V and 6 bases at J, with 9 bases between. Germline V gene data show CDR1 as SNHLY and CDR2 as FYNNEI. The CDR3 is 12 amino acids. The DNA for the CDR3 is TGTGCCAGCAGTGGGGGGGTCGCTGAAGCTTTCTTT. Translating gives CASSGGVAEAFF. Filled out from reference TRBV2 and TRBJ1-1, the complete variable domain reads EPEVTQTPSHQVTQMGQEVILRCVPISNHLYFYWYRQILGQKVEFLVSFYNNEISEKSEIFDDQFSVERPDGSNFTLKIRSTKLEDSAMYFCASSGGVAEAFFGQGTRLTVV.

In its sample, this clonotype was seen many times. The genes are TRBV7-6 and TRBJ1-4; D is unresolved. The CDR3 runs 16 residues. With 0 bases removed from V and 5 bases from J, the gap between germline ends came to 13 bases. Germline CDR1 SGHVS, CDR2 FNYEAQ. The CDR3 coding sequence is TGTGCCAGCAGCTTAGCGGTCGGAGATCAGAATGAAAAACTGTTTTTT. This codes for CASSLAVGDQNEKLFF.

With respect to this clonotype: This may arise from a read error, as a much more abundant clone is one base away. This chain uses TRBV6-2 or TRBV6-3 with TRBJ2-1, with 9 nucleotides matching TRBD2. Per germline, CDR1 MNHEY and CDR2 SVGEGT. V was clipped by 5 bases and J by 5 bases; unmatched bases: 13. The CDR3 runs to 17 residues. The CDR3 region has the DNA TGTGCCAGCAGTGCCCCTGGGACTAGCTACTTTCACAATGAGCAGTTCTTC. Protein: CASSAPGTSYFHNEQFF.

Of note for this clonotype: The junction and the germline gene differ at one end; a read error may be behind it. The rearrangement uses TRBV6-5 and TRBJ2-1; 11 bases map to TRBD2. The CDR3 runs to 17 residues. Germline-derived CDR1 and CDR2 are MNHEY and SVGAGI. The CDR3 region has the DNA TGTGTCAGCAGTTACTCGCGGGGACTAGCGGCCCACAATGAGCAGTTCTTC. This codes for CVSSYSRGLAAHNEQFF.

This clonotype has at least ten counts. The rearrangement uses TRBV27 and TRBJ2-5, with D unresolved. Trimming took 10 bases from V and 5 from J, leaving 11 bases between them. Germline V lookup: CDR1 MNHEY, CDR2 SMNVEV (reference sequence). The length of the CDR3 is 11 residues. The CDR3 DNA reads TGTGCCACCCGCTTCGGGGAGACCCAGTACTTC. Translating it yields CATRFGETQYF.

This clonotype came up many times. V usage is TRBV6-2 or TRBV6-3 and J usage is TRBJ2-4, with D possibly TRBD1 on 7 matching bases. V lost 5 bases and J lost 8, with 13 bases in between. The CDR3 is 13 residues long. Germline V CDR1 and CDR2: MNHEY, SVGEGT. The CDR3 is CASSATGRYIQYF. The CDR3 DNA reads TGTGCCAGCAGTGCGACAGGGAGGTACATTCAGTACTTC.

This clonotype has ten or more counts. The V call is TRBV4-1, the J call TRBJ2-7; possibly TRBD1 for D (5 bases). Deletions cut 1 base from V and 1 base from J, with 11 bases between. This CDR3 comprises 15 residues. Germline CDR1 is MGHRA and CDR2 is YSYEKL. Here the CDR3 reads CASSQAAQGSYEQYF. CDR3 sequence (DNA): TGCGCCAGCAGCCAAGCGGCCCAGGGTTCCTACGAGCAGTACTTC.

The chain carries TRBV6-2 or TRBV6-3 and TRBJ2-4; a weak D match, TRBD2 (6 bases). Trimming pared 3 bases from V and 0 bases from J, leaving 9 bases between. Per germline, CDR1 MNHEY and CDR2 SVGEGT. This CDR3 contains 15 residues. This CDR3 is CASSYGGIAKNIQYF. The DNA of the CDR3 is TGTGCCAGCAGTTATGGGGGGATAGCCAAAAACATTCAGTACTTC.

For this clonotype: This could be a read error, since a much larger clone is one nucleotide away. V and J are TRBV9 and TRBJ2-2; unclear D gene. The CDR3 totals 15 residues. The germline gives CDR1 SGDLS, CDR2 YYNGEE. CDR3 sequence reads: CAGSVGSKGHGELFF. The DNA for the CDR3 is TGTGCCGGCAGCGTAGGATCAAAGGGTCACGGGGAGCTGTTTTTT.

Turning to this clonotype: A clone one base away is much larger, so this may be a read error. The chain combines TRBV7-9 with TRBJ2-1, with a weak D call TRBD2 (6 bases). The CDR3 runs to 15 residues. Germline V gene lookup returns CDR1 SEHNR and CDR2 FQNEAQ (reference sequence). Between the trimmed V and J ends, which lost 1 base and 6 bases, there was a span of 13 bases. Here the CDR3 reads CASSLGMGGVNEQFF. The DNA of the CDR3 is TGTGCCAGCAGCTTAGGCATGGGGGGTGTCAATGAGCAGTTCTTC.

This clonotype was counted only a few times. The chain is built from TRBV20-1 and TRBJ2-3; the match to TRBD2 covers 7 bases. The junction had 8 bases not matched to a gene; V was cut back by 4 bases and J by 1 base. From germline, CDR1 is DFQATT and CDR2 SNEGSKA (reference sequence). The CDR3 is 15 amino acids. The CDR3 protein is CSAMGLAERTDTQYF. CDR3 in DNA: TGCAGTGCTATGGGGCTAGCGGAACGCACAGATACGCAGTATTTT.

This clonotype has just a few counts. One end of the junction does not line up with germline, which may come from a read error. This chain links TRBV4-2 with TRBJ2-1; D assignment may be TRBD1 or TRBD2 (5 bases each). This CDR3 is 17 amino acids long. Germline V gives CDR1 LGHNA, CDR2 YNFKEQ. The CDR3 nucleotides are TGTGCCAGCAGCCCGGGTCAGGGACCCGTTGACTACAATGAGCAGCTCTTC. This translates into CASSPGQGPVDYNEQLF.

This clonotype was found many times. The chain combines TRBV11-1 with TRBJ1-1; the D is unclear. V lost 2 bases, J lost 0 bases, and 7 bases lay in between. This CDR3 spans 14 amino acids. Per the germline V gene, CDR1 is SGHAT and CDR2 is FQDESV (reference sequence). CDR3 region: CASSLTELNTEAFF. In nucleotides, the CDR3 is TGTGCCAGCAGCTTAACTGAGTTGAACACTGAAGCTTTCTTT.

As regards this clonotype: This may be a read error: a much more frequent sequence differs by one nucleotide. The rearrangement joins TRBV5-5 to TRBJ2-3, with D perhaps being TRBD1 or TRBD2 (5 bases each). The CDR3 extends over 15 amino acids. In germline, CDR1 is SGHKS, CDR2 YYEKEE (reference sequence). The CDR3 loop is CASSLGWGSTGTQYF. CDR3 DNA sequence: TGTGCCAGCAGCTTGGGGTGGGGGAGCACAGGTACGCAGTATTTT.

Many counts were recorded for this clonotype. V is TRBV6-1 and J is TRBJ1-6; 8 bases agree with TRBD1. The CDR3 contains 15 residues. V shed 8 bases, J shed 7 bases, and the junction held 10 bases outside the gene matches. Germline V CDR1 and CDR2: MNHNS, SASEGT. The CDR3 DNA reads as TGTGCCAGCCAACCCTCGGACAGGGAAAATTCACCCCTCCACTTT. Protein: CASQPSDRENSPLHF.

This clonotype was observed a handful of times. As DNA, the CDR3 is TGTGCCAGCAGGGGAGAGGGGGGAAAAGCGAAAAACATTCAGTACTTC. Translation: CASRGEGGKAKNIQYF. The chain carries TRBV2 and TRBJ2-4; D may be TRBD1 or TRBD2 (6 bases each). V dropped 6 bases and J dropped 4 bases, with 19 bases sitting between them. The CDR3 is 16 residues long. Per the germline V gene, CDR1 is SNHLY and CDR2 is FYNNEI.

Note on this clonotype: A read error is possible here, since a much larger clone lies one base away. In DNA, the CDR3 is TGTGCCGGTAGGAGCGGTCCCCAAGAGACCCAGTACTTC. This encodes CAGRSGPQETQYF. The rearrangement links TRBV19 to TRBJ2-5, with D maybe TRBD2 (5 bases). Germline CDR1 LNHDA, CDR2 SQIVND (reference sequence). The CDR3 spans 13 residues.

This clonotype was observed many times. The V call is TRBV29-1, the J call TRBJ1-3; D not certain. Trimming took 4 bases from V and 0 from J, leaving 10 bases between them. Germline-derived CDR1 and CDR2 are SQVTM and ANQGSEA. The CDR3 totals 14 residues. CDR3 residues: CSVVGLLSGNTIYF. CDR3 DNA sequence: TGCAGCGTTGTCGGGTTGCTCTCTGGAAACACCATATATTTT.

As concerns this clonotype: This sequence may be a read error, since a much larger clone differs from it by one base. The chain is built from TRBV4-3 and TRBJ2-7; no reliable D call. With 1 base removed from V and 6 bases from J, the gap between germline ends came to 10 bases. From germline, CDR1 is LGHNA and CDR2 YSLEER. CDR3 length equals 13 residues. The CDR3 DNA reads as TGCGCCAGCAGCCAAGGACCGCAATGCGAGCAGTACTTC. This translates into CASSQGPQCEQYF.

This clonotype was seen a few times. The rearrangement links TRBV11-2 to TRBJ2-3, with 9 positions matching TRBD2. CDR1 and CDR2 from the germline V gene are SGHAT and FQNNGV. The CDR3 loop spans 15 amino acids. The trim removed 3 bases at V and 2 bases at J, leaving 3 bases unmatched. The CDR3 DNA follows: TGTGCCAGCAGCTTGGGCGGGAGGGACACAGATACGCAGTATTTT. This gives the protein CASSLGGRDTDTQYF.

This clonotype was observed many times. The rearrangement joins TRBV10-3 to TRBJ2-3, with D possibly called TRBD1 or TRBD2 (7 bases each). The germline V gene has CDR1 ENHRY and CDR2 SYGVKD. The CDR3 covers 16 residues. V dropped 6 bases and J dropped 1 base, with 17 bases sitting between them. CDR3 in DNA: TGTGCCATCAGGGAGGAGGGAGGGGGCCGCACAGATACGCAGTATTTT. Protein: CAIREEGGGRTDTQYF.

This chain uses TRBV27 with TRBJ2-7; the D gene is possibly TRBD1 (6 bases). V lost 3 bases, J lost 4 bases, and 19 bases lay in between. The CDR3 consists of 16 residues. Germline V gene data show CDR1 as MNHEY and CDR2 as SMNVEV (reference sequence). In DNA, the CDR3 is TGTGCCAGCAGTTTGATTTCCCCCTCAGGGGTGTACGAGCAGTACTTC. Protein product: CASSLISPSGVYEQYF.

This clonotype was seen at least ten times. The CDR3 sequence is CASSPVGLTEAFF. The CDR3 DNA is TGTGCCAGCAGCCCCGTGGGTCTCACTGAAGCTTTCTTT. V and J are TRBV5-6 and TRBJ1-1; D gene uncertain. Trimming removed 4 bases from V and 4 bases from J, with 11 bases in between. Germline V CDR1 and CDR2: SGHDT, YYEEEE. CDR3 length equals 13 residues. Full variable domain (remainder filled in from reference TRBV5-6 and TRBJ1-1): DAGVTQSPTHLIKTRGQQVTLRCSPKSGHDTVSWYQQALGQGPQFIFQYYEEEERQRGNFPDRFSGHQFPNYSSELNVNALLLGDSALYLCASSPVGLTEAFFGQGTRLTVV.

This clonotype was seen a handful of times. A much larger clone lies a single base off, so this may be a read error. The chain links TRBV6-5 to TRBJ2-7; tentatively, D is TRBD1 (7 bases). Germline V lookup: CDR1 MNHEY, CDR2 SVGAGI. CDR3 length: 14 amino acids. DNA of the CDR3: TGTTCCAGCAGCCGGAGGGACAGCCGCTACGAGCAGTACTTC. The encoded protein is CSSSRRDSRYEQYF.